This T cell receptor beta chain was found in a study of immune evolution from preneoplasia to lung adenocarcinoma. Repertoires were generated with immunoSEQ multiplex PCR, while TCRdb's copy carries only in-frame clones and drops some. The sample includes about 7,400 clones, 79% of them seen just once. This sequence originates from an older person with lung adenocarcinoma. Sequencing used FFPE minimally invasive lung adenocarcinoma tissue.

The DNA for the CDR3 is TGTGCCAGCAGCCAAGCATTAGCGGGGCCTAGCACAGATACGCAGTATTTT. It yields the protein CASSQALAGPSTDTQYF. The V and J genes are TRBV14 and TRBJ2-3; TRBD2 matches 8 bases. Germline V gene data show CDR1 as SGHDN and CDR2 as FVKESK. The CDR3 has 17 amino acids. V gave up 1 base and J gave up 0 bases; unmatched junction bases: 6.